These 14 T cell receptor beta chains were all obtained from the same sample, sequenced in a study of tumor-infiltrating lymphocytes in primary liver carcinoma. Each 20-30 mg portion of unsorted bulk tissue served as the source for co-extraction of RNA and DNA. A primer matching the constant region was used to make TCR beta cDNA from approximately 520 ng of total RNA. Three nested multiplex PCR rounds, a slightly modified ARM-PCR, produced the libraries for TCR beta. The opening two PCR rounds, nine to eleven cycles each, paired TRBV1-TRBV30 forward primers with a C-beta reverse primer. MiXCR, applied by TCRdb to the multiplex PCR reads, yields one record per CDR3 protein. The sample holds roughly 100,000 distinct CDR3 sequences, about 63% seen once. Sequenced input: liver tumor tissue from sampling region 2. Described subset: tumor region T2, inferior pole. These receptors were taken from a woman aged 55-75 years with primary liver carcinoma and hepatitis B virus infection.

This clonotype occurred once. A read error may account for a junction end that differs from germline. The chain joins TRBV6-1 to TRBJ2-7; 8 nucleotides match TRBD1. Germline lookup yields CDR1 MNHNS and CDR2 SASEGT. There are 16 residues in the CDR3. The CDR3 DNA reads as TGTGCCAGCAGTGATGTACCGGGACAGGTCTCCTACGAGCAGTATTTC. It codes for CASSDVPGQVSYEQYF.

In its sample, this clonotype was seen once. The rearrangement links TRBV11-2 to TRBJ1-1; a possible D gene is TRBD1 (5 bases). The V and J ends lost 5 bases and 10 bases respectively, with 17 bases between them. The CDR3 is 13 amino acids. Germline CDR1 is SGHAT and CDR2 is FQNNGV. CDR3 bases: TGTGCCAGCAGCACCCGGGGGAACTCTGGAGCTTTCTTT. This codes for CASSTRGNSGAFF.

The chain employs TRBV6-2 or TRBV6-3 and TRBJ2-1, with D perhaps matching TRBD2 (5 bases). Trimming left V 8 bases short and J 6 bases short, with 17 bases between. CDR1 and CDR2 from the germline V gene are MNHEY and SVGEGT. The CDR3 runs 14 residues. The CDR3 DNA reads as TGTGCCAGCTGTCGCGGGTCAAGGTTCAATGAGCAGTTCTTC. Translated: CASCRGSRFNEQFF.

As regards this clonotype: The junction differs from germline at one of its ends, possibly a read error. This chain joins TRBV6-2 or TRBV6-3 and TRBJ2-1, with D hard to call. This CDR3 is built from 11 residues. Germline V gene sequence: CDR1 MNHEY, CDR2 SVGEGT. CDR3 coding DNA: TGTGCCAGCGGTTACGACAATAAGCAGTTCTTC. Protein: CASGYDNKQFF.

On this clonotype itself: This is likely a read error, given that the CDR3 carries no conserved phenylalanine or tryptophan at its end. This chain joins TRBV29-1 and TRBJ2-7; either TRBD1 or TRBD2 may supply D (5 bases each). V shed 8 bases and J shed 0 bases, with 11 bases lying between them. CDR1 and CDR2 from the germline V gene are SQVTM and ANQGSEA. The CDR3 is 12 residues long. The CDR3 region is CSIWDGSYEQYL. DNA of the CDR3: TGCAGCATATGGGACGGCTCCTACGAGCAGTACCTC.

The CDR3 DNA follows: TGTGCCAGTAGCTATAGGCCCAGCGGGGGCCCAAATAAGCAGTTCTTC. Its protein product is CASSYRPSGGPNKQFF. The genes are TRBV12-3 or TRBV12-4 and TRBJ2-1, with TRBD2 matching 8 bases. J gave up 11 bases and V 9 bases, and 21 bases lay outside the gene matches. This CDR3 is 16 amino acids long.

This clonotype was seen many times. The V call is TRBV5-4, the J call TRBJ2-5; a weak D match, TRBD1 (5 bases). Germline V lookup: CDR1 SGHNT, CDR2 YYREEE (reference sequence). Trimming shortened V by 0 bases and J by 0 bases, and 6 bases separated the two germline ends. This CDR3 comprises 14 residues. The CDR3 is CASSLDRYQETQYF. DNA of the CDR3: TGTGCCAGCAGCTTGGACAGGTACCAAGAGACCCAGTACTTC.

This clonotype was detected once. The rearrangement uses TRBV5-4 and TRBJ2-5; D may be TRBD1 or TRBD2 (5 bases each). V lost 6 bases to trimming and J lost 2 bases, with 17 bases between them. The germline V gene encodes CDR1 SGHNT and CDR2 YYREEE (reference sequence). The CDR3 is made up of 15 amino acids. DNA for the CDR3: TGTGCCAGCAATATACCCCGGGACGAACAAGAGACCCAGTACTTC. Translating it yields CASNIPRDEQETQYF.

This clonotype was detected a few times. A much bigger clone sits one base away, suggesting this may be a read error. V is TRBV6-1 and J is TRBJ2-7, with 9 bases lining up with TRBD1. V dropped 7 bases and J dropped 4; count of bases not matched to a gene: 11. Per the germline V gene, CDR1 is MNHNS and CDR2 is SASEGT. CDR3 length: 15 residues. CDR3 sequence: CASTSSGTGRYEQYF. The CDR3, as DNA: TGTGCCAGCACCTCTTCCGGGACAGGGCGTTACGAGCAGTACTTC.

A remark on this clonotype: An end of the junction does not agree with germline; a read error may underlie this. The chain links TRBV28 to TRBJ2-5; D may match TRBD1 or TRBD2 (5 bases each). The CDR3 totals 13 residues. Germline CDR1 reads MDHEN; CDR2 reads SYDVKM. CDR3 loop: CPSTQGGSETQYF. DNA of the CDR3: TGTCCCAGCACTCAGGGCGGGTCGGAGACCCAGTACTTC.

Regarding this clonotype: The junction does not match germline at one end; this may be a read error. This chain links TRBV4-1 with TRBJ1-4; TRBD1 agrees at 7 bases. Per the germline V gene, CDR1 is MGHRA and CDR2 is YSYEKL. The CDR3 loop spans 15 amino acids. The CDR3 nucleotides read TGCTCCAGCAGCCAAGGGGAGAGGGGGCGAGGAAAACTGTTTTTT. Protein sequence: CSSSQGERGRGKLFF.

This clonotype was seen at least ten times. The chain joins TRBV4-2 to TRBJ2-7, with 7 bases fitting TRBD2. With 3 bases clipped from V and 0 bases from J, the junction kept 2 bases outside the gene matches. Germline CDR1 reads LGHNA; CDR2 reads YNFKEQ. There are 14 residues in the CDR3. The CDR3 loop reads CASSQRGSSYEQYF. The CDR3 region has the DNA TGTGCCAGCAGCCAGCGGGGGAGCTCCTACGAGCAGTACTTC.

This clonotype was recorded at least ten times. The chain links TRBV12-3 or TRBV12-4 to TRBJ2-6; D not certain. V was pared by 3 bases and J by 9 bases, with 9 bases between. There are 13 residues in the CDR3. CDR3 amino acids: CASSFQRINVLTF. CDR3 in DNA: TGTGCCAGCAGTTTTCAACGAATCAACGTCCTGACTTTC.

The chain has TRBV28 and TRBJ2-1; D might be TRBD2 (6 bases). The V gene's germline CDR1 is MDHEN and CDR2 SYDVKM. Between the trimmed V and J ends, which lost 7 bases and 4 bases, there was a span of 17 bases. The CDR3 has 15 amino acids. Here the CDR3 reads CASTGRGVGYNEQFF. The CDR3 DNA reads TGTGCCAGCACCGGGCGCGGGGTCGGGTACAATGAGCAGTTCTTC. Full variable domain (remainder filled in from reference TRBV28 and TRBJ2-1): DVKVTQSSRYLVKRTGEKVFLECVQDMDHENMFWYRQDPGLGLRLIYFSYDVKMKEKGDIPEGYSVSREKKERFSLILESASTNQTSMYLCASTGRGVGYNEQFFGPGTRLTVL.